Listed below are T cell receptor beta chains from one sample, sequenced in a study of identical twins. TCRdb fed the 5' RACE reads into MiXCR, producing one record per CDR3 protein. The data hold approximately 1.8 million distinct CDR3 sequences, with around 33% observed a single time. Sequences were obtained from cord blood. These receptors were collected from a newborn girl in good health. The CDR3 runs from the conserved cysteine through the conserved F or W. The D gene is left open where the match is weak. Expanded clones are given a class, and other clones once, few, many or no size at all.

>TRBJ1-6|TRBV20-1|-|-
TGCAGTGCTAGGAACCCACAGGGAACTAATTCACCCCTCCACTTT
CSARNPQGTNSPLHF
>TRBJ2-3|TRBV20-1|TRBD2|-
TGCAGTGCTAGAGATAGGGCTAGCGGCTGGTATACGCAGTATTTT
CSARDRASGWYTQYF
>TRBJ2-1|TRBV29-1|TRBD2|few
TGCAGCGTTGGGAAGCGGGAGAACAATGAGCAGTTCTTC
CSVGKRENNEQFF
>TRBJ2-1|TRBV6-6|TRBD1|many
TGTGCCAGCAGGCCGGGACAGGGATCAAGTGATGAGCAGTTCTTC
CASRPGQGSSDEQFF
>TRBJ2-1|TRBV27|-|few
TGTGCCAGCAGTTTACAAACAGCCAATGAGCAGTTCTTC
CASSLQTANEQFF
>TRBJ2-7|TRBV4-1|-|few
TGCGCCAGCAGGCGTAGGGACTCCGACTCCTACGAGCAGTACTTC
CASRRRDSDSYEQYF
>TRBJ2-1|TRBV15|-|many
TGTGCCACCAGCCACCGACTAGATGGCTACAATGAGCAGTTCTTC
CATSHRLDGYNEQFF
>TRBJ2-5|TRBV27|-|many
TGTGCCAGCAGTTTATCCCGTCAAGAGACCCAGTACTTC
CASSLSRQETQYF
>TRBJ2-7|TRBV28|TRBD2|few
TGTGCCAGCAAGCTAGCGGTATCCTACGAGCAGTACTTC
CASKLAVSYEQYF
>TRBJ1-3|TRBV20-1|TRBD1|-
TGCAGTGCTCGGGGACAGCCCTCTGGAAACACCATATATTTT
CSARGQPSGNTIYF
>TRBJ2-5|TRBV27|TRBD2|few
TGTGCCAGCAGTTTCACTAGCGGGAGGGCGGAGACCCAGTACTTC
CASSFTSGRAETQYF
>TRBJ2-3|TRBV6-6|-|-
TGTGCCAGCCGCGAGGACAGCACAGATACGCAGTATTTT
CASREDSTDTQYF
>TRBJ2-1|TRBV18|TRBD2|-
TGTGCCAGCCGGCGACTAGCGGCGCTAAGGGAGCAGTTCTTC
CASRRLAALREQFF
>TRBJ2-5|TRBV4-1|-|-
TGCGCCAGCAGCCAACTCGGGCCTTACTCAGGGAAAGAGACCCAGTACTTC
CASSQLGPYSGKETQYF
>TRBJ1-1|TRBV9|-|few
TGTGCCAGCAGCGCTTCAGAGAACACTGAAGCTTTCTTT
CASSASENTEAFF
>TRBJ2-7|TRBV10-3|TRBD2|-
TGTGCCATCAGTGAGACTAGCGCTTCCGAGCAGTACTTC
CAISETSASEQYF
>TRBJ2-7|TRBV25-1|TRBD2|-
TGTGCCAGCAGTGAGAGGACTAGCGGGAGGTACGAGCAGTACTTC
CASSERTSGRYEQYF
>TRBJ2-1|TRBV12-3/TRBV12-4|TRBD2|-
TGTGCCAGCAGTTTAAGTGTCAGGACTAGCGGGAGTCCCAACAATGAGCAGTTCTTC
CASSLSVRTSGSPNNEQFF
>TRBJ2-1|TRBV5-1|-|few
TGCGCCAGCAGCCTAACGGGGGGCAGGGGTATTGATGAGCAGTTCTTC
CASSLTGGRGIDEQFF
>TRBJ2-7|TRBV2|-|few
TGTGCCAGCAGTGAATCGTCTCAGGGGTCCTACGAGCAGTACTTC
CASSESSQGSYEQYF
>TRBJ2-5|TRBV27|TRBD2|-
TGTGCCAGCAGTTCCCTGCGGGGGTACCAAGAGACCCAGTACTTC
CASSSLRGYQETQYF
>TRBJ2-1|TRBV24-1|-|many
TGTGCCACCAGTGATTTGCGGAATGAGCAGTTCTTC
CATSDLRNEQFF
>TRBJ1-1|TRBV20-1|-|-
TGCAGTGCTAGAGATTTGCGGGCAGGGGACACTGAAGCTTTCTTT
CSARDLRAGDTEAFF
>TRBJ2-7|TRBV2|TRBD1|few
TGTGCCAGCAATACCGGGACAGGGTACTACGAGCAGTACTTC
CASNTGTGYYEQYF
>TRBJ2-7|TRBV12-3/TRBV12-4|-|few
TGTGCCAGCAGTTTATATGGGGGAAGGGAGCAGTACTTC
CASSLYGGREQYF
>TRBJ2-1|TRBV10-3|TRBD2|-
TGTGCCATCAGTTTACTAGCGGGGGGCCTAAACAATGAGCAGTTCTTC
CAISLLAGGLNNEQFF
>TRBJ2-7|TRBV6-5|-|-
TGTGCCAGCAGTCCGACTAGTTTTACCTACGAGCAGTACTTC
CASSPTSFTYEQYF
>TRBJ2-3|TRBV3-1|-|-
TGTGCCAGCAGCCAAGGGTGGGCGGGCACAGATACGCAGTATTTT
CASSQGWAGTDTQYF
>TRBJ2-3|TRBV2|TRBD1|few
TGTGCCAGCAGGGATGGACAGGGGGCGGGGGATACGCAGTATTTT
CASRDGQGAGDTQYF
>TRBJ2-7|TRBV27|-|few
TGTGCCAGCAGTTTAAAGGCTAGCTGGCCTTACGAGCAGTACTTC
CASSLKASWPYEQYF
>TRBJ2-4|TRBV5-1|TRBD2|-
TGCGCCAGCAGCTCCGGACGGGGGGACATTCAGTACTTC
CASSSGRGDIQYF
>TRBJ1-1|TRBV20-1|TRBD1|-
TGCAGTGCTAGAGCGGCGACAGGGCCAGGGGGATCGGAAGCTTTCTTT
CSARAATGPGGSEAFF
>TRBJ2-1|TRBV7-2|TRBD2|-
TGTGCCAGCGGCGGATTTGGACTAGCGGGAGGCTACAATGAGCAGTTCTTC
CASGGFGLAGGYNEQFF
>TRBJ1-2|TRBV20-1|-|-
TGCAGTGCTTCGCAGCAAGCTAACTATGGCTACACCTTC
CSASQQANYGYTF
>TRBJ2-3|TRBV15|-|many
TGTGCCACCAGCAGAGATGCGGTGTCCGATACGCAGTATTTT
CATSRDAVSDTQYF
>TRBJ2-4|TRBV6-5|TRBD2|-
TGTGCCAGCAGTCCCGGGACTAGGATAGCCAAAAACATTCAGTACTTC
CASSPGTRIAKNIQYF
>TRBJ1-6|TRBV5-1|TRBD1|-
TGCGCCAGCAGCTTGAACACAGGGGGGAGTTCACCCCTCCACTTT
CASSLNTGGSSPLHF
>TRBJ1-2|TRBV27|-|-
TGTGCCAGCAGCCGAACAGGGCCGGACTATGGCTACACCTTC
CASSRTGPDYGYTF
>TRBJ2-1|TRBV10-3|-|few
TGTGCCATCAGTGAGGCCACGATCTCCTACAATGAGCAGTTCTTC
CAISEATISYNEQFF
>TRBJ2-3|TRBV28|-|-
TGTGCCAGCAGAATAGGGGGGGCCGGGTTATTAGATACGCAGTATTTT
CASRIGGAGLLDTQYF
>TRBJ2-7|TRBV19|-|-
TGTGCCAGTAGTATAGTCGGCGGTTACGAGCAGTACTTC
CASSIVGGYEQYF
>TRBJ2-3|TRBV20-1|TRBD2|few
TGCAGTGCTACCGCGACTAGCGGGACCCTTAGCACAGATACGCAGTATTTT
CSATATSGTLSTDTQYF
>TRBJ2-7|TRBV12-3/TRBV12-4|-|few
TGTGCCAGCAGTTTGACGGGAGACAAACTCTACGAGCAGTACTTC
CASSLTGDKLYEQYF
>TRBJ2-3|TRBV7-8|TRBD2|few
TGTGCCAGCAGCTCCGATGGACTAGCGGCTAGCACAGATACGCAGTATTTT
CASSSDGLAASTDTQYF
>TRBJ2-5|TRBV20-1|-|-
TGCAGTGCTAGAGATAGCAATAGGGAGACCCAGTACTTC
CSARDSNRETQYF